This TCR beta chain came from a study of blood T cell repertoires in COVID-19. Data came from immunoSEQ multiplex PCR; TCRdb stores just in-frame clones and leaves some out. The sample carries about 220,000 clones, more than 65% recorded once. The TCR was taken from a woman older than 75 with acute or convalescent COVID-19. Input material: peripheral blood.

The CDR3 DNA reads as TGTGCCAGCAGCTTCAGTCACCCGAACACTGAAGCTTTCTTT. Translation: CASSFSHPNTEAFF. The J gene is TRBJ1-1, the V gene TRBV7-9; no clear D gene. The V gene's germline CDR1 is SEHNR and CDR2 FQNEAQ (reference sequence). V was trimmed by 3 bases and J by 1 base, leaving 9 bases between them. The CDR3 has 14 amino acids.